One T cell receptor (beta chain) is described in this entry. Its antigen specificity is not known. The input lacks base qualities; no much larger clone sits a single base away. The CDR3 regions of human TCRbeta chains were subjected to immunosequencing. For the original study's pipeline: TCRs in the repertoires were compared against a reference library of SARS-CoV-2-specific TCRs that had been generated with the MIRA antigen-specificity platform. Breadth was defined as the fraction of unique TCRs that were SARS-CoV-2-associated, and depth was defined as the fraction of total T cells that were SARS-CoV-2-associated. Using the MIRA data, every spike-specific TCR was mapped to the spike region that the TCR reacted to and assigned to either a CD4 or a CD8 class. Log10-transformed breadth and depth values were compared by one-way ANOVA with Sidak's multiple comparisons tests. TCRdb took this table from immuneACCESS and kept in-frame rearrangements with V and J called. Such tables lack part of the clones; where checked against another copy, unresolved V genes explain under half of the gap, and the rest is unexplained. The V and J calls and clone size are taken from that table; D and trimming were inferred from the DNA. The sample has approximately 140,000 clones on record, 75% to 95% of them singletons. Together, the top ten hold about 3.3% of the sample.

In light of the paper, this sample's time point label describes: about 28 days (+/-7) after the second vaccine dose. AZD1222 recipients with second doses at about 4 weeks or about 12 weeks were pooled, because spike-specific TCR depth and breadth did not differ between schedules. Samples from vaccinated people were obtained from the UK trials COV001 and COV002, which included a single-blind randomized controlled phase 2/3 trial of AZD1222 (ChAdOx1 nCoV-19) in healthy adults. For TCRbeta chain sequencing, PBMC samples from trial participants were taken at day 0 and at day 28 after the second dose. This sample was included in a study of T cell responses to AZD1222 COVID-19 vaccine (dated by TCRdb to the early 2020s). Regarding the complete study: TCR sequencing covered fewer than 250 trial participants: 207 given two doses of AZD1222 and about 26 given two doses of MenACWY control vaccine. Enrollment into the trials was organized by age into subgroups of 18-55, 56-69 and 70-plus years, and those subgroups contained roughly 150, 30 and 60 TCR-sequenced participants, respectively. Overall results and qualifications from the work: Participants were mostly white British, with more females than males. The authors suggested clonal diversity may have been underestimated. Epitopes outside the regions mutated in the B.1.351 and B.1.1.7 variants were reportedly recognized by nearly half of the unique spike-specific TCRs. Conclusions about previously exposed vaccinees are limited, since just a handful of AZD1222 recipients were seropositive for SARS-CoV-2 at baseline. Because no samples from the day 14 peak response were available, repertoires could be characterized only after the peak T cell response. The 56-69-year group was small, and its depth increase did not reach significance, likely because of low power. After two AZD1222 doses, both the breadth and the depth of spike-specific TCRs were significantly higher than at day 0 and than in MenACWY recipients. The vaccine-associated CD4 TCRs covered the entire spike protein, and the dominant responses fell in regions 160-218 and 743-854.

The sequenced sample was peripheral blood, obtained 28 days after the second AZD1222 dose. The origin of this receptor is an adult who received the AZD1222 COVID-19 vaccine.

CDR3 reads: CSASVTGAPPSYNEQFF. Here is the DNA: TGCAGTGCTAGTGTTACAGGGGCCCCCCCCTCCTACAATGAGCAGTTCTTC. The chain is assembled from TRBV20-1 and TRBJ2-1, and 7 junctional nucleotides match TRBD1. The germline V gene (reference sequence) sets CDR1 to DFQATT and CDR2 to SNEGSKA. The cysteine opens and the phenylalanine closes a CDR3 of 17 amino acids. The retained sequence is limited to the CDR3, 51 bases, with the frame set at the first base. From V the trimming removes 3 bases and from J it removes 0 bases, while the gene matches leave 11 bases of the junction unaccounted for.